This T cell receptor beta chain was documented in a study of T cells after yellow fever vaccination. Study summary: SMART-Seq v4 Ultra Low Input prepared the low-cell-number fractions. Points from the study as a whole: A secondary response was less intense yet reached its peak sooner, at day 5 versus 15. The booster response re-showed most primary clones: around 96% CD4, 88% CD8.

The CDR3 consists of 15 residues. With 3 bases clipped from V and 2 bases from J, the junction kept 3 bases outside the gene matches. Germline V lookup: CDR1 KGHSH, CDR2 LQKENI. For this clonotype: Its target is unknown.

Each CDR3 protein is one row after TCRdb ran MiXCR on the 5' RACE reads. This sample has fewer than 500,000 distinct CDR3 sequences; roughly 20% occur once, and the top ten carry roughly 19%. The TCR comes from a man between 18 and 29 years old who received the YFV17D yellow fever vaccine. The rearrangement uses TRBV18 and TRBJ2-7, with 11 nucleotides matching TRBD1. Specimen: PBMCs, collected before the yellow fever booster vaccination. CDR3 DNA sequence: TGTGCCAGCTCACCCCCGGGACAGGGGGCCTACGAGCAGTACTTC. Encoded protein: CASSPPGQGAYEQYF.